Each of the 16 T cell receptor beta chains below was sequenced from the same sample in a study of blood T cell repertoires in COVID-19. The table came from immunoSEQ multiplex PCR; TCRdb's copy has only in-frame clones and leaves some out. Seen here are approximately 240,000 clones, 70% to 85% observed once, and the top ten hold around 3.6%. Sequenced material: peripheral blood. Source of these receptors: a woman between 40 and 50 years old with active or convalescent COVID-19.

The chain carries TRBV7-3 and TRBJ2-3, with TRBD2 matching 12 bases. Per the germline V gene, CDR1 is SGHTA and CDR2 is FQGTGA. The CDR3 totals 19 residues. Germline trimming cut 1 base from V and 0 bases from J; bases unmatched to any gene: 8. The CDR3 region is CASSLIASGGVTSTDTQYF. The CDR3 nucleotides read TGTGCCAGCAGCTTAATCGCTAGCGGGGGGGTTACTAGCACAGATACGCAGTATTTT.

DNA for the CDR3: TGTGCCAGCAACTATTGGGGGGGGGCAAATTCACCCCTCCACTTT. Amino acids: CASNYWGGANSPLHF. This sequence joins TRBV28 and TRBJ1-6; tentative D call: TRBD1 (6 bases). The CDR3 runs to 15 residues. The germline V and J ends were trimmed by 7 bases and 7 bases, with 17 bases remaining between them. The V gene's germline CDR1 is MDHEN and CDR2 SYDVKM. The full variable domain, in which reference TRBV28 and TRBJ1-6 provide the parts outside the CDR3, is DVKVTQSSRYLVKRTGEKVFLECVQDMDHENMFWYRQDPGLGLRLIYFSYDVKMKEKGDIPEGYSVSREKKERFSLILESASTNQTSMYLCASNYWGGANSPLHFGNGTRLTVT.

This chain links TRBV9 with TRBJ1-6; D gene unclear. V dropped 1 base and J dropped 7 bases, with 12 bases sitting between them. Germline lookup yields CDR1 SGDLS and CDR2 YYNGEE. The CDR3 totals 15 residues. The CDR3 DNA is TGTGCCAGCAGCGTAATGCCGGTAATGAATTCACCCCTCCACTTT. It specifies CASSVMPVMNSPLHF.

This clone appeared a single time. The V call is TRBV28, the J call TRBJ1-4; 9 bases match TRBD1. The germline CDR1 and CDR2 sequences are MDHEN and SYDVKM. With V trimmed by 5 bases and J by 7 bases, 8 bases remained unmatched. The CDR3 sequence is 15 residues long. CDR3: CASSPQQGAGEKLFF. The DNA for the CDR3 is TGTGCCAGCAGTCCCCAACAGGGGGCAGGTGAAAAACTGTTTTTT.

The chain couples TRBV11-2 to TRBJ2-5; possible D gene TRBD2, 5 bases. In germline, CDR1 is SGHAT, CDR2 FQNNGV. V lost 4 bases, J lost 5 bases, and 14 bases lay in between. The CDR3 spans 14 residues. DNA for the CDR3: TGTGCCAGCAGCTCCCTCGGGCGGAGGGAGACCCAGTACTTC. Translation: CASSSLGRRETQYF. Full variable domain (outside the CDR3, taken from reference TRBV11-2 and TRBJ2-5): EAGVAQSPRYKIIEKRQSVAFWCNPISGHATLYWYQQILGQGPKLLIQFQNNGVVDDSQLPKDRFSAERLKGVDSTLKIQPAKLEDSAVYLCASSSLGRRETQYFGPGTRLLVL.

As DNA, the CDR3 is TGTGCCAGCAGGCCTCGGACAGGGGGGTCATATGGCTACACCTTC. This encodes CASRPRTGGSYGYTF. The rearrangement links TRBV28 to TRBJ1-2, with 10 bases aligning to TRBD1. V lost 6 bases to trimming and J lost 5 bases; unmatched junction nucleotides: 9. The CDR3 length is 15 residues. The V gene's germline CDR1 is MDHEN and CDR2 SYDVKM.

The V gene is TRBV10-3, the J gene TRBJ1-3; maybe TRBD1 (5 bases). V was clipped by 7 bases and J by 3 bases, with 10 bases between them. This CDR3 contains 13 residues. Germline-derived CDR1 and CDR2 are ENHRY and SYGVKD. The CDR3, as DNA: TGTGCCATCACCCGGACACTTGGAAACACCATATATTTT. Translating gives CAITRTLGNTIYF.

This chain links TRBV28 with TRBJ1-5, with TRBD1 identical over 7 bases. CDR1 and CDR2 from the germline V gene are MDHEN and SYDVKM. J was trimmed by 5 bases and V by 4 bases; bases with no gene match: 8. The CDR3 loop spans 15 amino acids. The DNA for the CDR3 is TGTGCCAGCAGTTCCCAACAGGGGACACATCAGCCCCAGCATTTT. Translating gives CASSSQQGTHQPQHF.

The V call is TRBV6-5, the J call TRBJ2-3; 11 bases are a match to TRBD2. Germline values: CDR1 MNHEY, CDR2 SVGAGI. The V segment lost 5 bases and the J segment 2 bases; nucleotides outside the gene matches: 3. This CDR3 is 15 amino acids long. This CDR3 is CASSRLAGFTDTQYF. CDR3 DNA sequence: TGTGCCAGCAGTCGACTAGCGGGGTTCACAGATACGCAGTATTTT.

The CDR3: CASSLGQSGSPLHF. The CDR3 DNA follows: TGTGCCAGCAGCCTCGGGCAATCAGGGTCACCCCTCCACTTT. This rearrangement joins TRBV3-1 (or the pseudogene TRBV3-2) to TRBJ1-6, with D perhaps TRBD1 (5 bases). Germline lookup yields CDR1 LGHDT and CDR2 YNNKEL (reference sequence). This CDR3 is built from 14 residues. The germline V and J ends were trimmed by 4 bases and 10 bases, with 14 bases remaining between them.

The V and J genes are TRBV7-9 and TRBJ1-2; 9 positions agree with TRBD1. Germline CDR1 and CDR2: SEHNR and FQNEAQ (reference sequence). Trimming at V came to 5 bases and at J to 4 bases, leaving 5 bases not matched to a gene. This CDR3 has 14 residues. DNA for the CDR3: TGTGCCAGCAGCACGCCGACAGGGGGCTATGGCTACACCTTC. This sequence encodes CASSTPTGGYGYTF.

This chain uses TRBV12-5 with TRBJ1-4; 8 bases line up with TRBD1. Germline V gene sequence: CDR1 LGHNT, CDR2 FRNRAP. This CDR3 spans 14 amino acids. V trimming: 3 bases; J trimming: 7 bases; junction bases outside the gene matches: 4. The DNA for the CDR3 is TGTGCTAGTGGTTTAGCCGGACAGGGTGAAAAACTGTTTTTT. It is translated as CASGLAGQGEKLFF.

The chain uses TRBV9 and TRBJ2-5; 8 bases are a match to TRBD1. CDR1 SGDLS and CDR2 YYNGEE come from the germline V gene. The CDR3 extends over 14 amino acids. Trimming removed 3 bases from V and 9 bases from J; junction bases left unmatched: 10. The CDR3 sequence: CASSASDRAGAQYF. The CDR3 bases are TGTGCCAGCAGCGCGTCGGACAGGGCAGGGGCCCAGTACTTC. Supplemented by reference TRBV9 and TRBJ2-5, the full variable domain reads DSGVTQTPKHLITATGQRVTLRCSPRSGDLSVYWYQQSLDQGLQFLIQYYNGEERAKGNILERFSAQQFPDLHSELNLSSLELGDSALYFCASSASDRAGAQYFGPGTRLLVL.

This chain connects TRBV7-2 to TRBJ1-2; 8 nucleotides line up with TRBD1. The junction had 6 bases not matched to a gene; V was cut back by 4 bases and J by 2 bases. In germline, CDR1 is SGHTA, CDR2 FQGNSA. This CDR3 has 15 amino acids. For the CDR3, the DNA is TGTGCCAGCAGCTCAGGGACAGGTCCGAACTATGGCTACACCTTC. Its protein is CASSSGTGPNYGYTF.

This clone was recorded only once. CDR3 in amino acids: CASSPPVGEAFF. For the CDR3, the DNA is TGTGCCAGCTCACCACCCGTCGGGGAAGCTTTCTTT. The V call is TRBV18, the J call TRBJ1-1, with D unresolved. Trimming pared 0 bases from V and 8 bases from J, leaving 7 bases between. CDR1 is KGHSH, CDR2 LQKENI, per germline. The CDR3 extends over 12 amino acids.

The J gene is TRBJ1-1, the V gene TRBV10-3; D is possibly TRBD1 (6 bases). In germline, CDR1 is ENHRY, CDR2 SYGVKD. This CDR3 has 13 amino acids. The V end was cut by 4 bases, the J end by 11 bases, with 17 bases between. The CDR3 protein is CAISATGGAKAFF. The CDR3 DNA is TGTGCCATCAGTGCTACGGGGGGGGCGAAGGCTTTCTTT.